A selection of T cell receptor beta chains follows, all from one sample in a study of cytomegalovirus exposure and HLA in healthy donors. TCRdb keeps only in-frame clones here, not all; method: immunoSEQ multiplex PCR. This sample's clone table lists about 110,000 clones. The sequencing sample was made of PBMCs. Source of these receptors: a man aged 35-49 years in good health and CMV-seropositive. Both conserved end residues are part of each CDR3. A D gene is named only where the DNA matches it firmly.

>TRBJ1-2|TRBV7-9|TRBD1
CASSPVAGQGLEGYTF
TGTGCCAGCAGCCCCGTCGCGGGACAGGGATTAGAAGGCTACACCTTC
>TRBJ2-1|TRBV27|TRBD1
CASSPTGGSYNEQFF
TGTGCCAGCAGTCCCACAGGGGGCTCTTACAATGAGCAGTTCTTC
>TRBJ2-7|TRBV5-6|NA
CASSFDVRSEQYF
TGTGCCAGCAGCTTTGATGTCCGGTCCGAGCAGTACTTC
>TRBJ1-5|TRBV28|TRBD1
CASSLRTGGNQPQHF
TGTGCCAGCAGTTTAAGGACAGGGGGCAATCAGCCCCAGCATTTT
>TRBJ2-6|TRBV6-6|NA
CASSQGSGANVLTF
TGTGCCAGCTCGCAGGGTTCTGGGGCCAACGTCCTGACTTTC
>TRBJ2-6|TRBV5-4|TRBD1
CASSLGGRQGAPGANVLTF
TGTGCCAGCAGCTTGGGGGGGCGTCAGGGGGCGCCTGGGGCCAACGTCCTGACTTTC
>TRBJ2-2|TRBV4-3|NA
CASSQEDYRKELFF
TGCGCCAGCAGCCAAGAGGACTACCGCAAGGAGCTGTTTTTT
>TRBJ1-2|TRBV7-2|TRBD1
CASSSTTGNGYTF
TGTGCCAGCAGTTCAACGACAGGGAATGGCTACACCTTC
>TRBJ2-1|TRBV7-8|TRBD2
CASSWGASGRPSLYNEQFF
TGTGCCAGCAGCTGGGGGGCTAGCGGGAGGCCCTCTCTTTACAATGAGCAGTTCTTC
>TRBJ1-2|TRBV7-9|TRBD1
CASSSRGAYGYTF
TGTGCCAGCAGCTCCAGGGGGGCCTATGGCTACACCTTC
>TRBJ2-7|TRBV10-2|NA
CASGRGSHEQYF
TGCGCCAGCGGGAGGGGGAGCCACGAGCAGTACTTC
>TRBJ2-3|TRBV30|NA
CAWTLRDTQYF
TGTGCCTGGACCTTGCGAGATACGCAGTATTTT
>TRBJ2-3|TRBV5-6|NA
CASSLGSSSRTDTQYF
TGTGCCAGCAGCTTGGGGAGTAGCAGTCGCACAGATACGCAGTATTTT
>TRBJ2-2|TRBV6-5|NA
CASSYSLANTGELFF
TGTGCCAGCAGTTACTCGCTAGCGAACACCGGGGAGCTGTTTTTT
>TRBJ1-1|TRBV10-3|NA
CAISESNTGLGTEAFF
TGTGCCATCAGTGAGTCGAATACAGGGTTGGGCACTGAAGCTTTCTTT
>TRBJ1-6|TRBV5-8|TRBD1
CASSVTGTVGNSPLHF
TGTGCCAGCAGCGTAACCGGGACAGTGGGTAATTCACCCCTCCACTTT